Below, one T cell receptor beta chain is given with its context. Its antigen is as yet unknown. The data were produced by immunoSEQ multiplex PCR, yet TCRdb's version contains in-frame clones alone and is incomplete. This sample carries about 29,000 clones, 60% to 85% of them seen once, and the ten largest clones take roughly 6.8%. Time point defined: recipient sample about 28 days before transplant, after cytoreduction. Blood collection times were about day -28 and days 30, 100, 180 posttransplant. These data come from a study of T cell clonotyping in hematopoietic cell transplantation. Overall study: Pretransplant recipient samples were taken after cytoreduction.

This CDR3 is 12 amino acids long. Germline V lookup: CDR1 SGHRS, CDR2 YFSETQ. Trimming removed 0 bases at V and 7 bases at J, with 7 bases between. Whole-study results and caveats: Higher Inverse Simpson Index values in graft donor and pretransplant recipient predicted broader posttransplant TCR diversity. Recipient TCR diversity dropped after transplant; expanded clonotypes rose from day 30 to 180.

This specimen consisted of peripheral blood mononuclear cells, obtained before stem cell transplant. The chain links TRBV5-1 to TRBJ2-5; possibly TRBD1 or TRBD2 for D (6 bases each). This sequence originates from a woman in her 30s with chronic myeloid leukemia. Some clones in this sample may be carry-over from other donors' samples. The CDR3 loop reads CASSLEGGTQYF. The CDR3 nucleotides are TGCGCCAGCAGCTTGGAGGGGGGGACCCAGTACTTC.